These T cell receptor beta chains were read from a single sample in a study of blood T cell repertoires in COVID-19. Using immunoSEQ multiplex PCR, the repertoire was profiled, and TCRdb retains in-frame clones only, with some absent. The table records approximately 9,500 clones, approximately 90% of them present only once. Sequencing was performed on peripheral blood. The receptor source for this set is a human donor in a cohort sampled during active COVID-19. CDR3s include the opening cysteine and the closing phenylalanine or tryptophan. A D gene is named only where the DNA matches it firmly. The size entry is marked missing in some rows and otherwise reads once, few, many or a size class.

D: -
V: TRBV10-2
J: TRBJ1-1
size: once
CDR3: CASSESIAAGGTEAFF
DNA: TGCGCCAGCAGTGAGTCTATCGCCGCCGGGGGCACTGAAGCTTTCTTT

D: -
V: TRBV7-6
J: TRBJ1-4
size: -
CDR3: CASSPAPAGKLFF
DNA: TGTGCCAGCAGCCCTGCCCCCGCGGGAAAACTGTTTTTT

D: TRBD2
V: TRBV5-1
J: TRBJ2-1
size: -
CDR3: CASSFTSGGAGNEQFF
DNA: TGCGCCAGCAGCTTCACTAGCGGGGGGGCCGGTAATGAGCAGTTCTTC

D: TRBD2
V: TRBV5-6
J: TRBJ2-1
size: -
CDR3: CASSLDGSGASYNEQFF
DNA: TGTGCCAGCAGCTTGGACGGGAGCGGGGCCTCCTACAATGAGCAGTTCTTC

D: -
V: TRBV4-2
J: TRBJ1-1
size: -
CDR3: CASSHYPRGGNTEAFF
DNA: TGTGCCAGCAGCCACTACCCTCGGGGAGGGAATACTGAAGCTTTCTTT

D: -
V: TRBV24-1
J: TRBJ2-1
size: -
CDR3: CATSDASDRNEQFF
DNA: TGTGCCACCAGTGACGCGTCCGATCGCAATGAGCAGTTCTTC

D: TRBD1
V: TRBV10-3
J: TRBJ1-2
size: -
CDR3: CAISATRDSTNYGYTF
DNA: TGTGCCATCAGTGCAACCCGGGACAGCACTAACTATGGCTACACCTTC

D: -
V: TRBV15
J: TRBJ1-4
size: -
CDR3: CATSRVGGPATNEKLFF
DNA: TGTGCCACCAGCAGAGTTGGGGGCCCCGCAACTAATGAAAAACTGTTTTTT

D: -
V: TRBV7-2
J: TRBJ2-1
size: -
CDR3: CASSLAPGFNYNEQFF
DNA: TGTGCCAGCAGCTTAGCGCCCGGTTTTAATTACAATGAGCAGTTCTTC

D: -
V: TRBV24-1
J: TRBJ1-1
size: once
CDR3: CATSDWGTGEAFF
DNA: TGTGCCACCAGTGATTGGGGTACAGGGGAAGCTTTCTTT

D: -
V: TRBV3-1/TRBV3-2
J: TRBJ2-2
size: -
CDR3: CASNSEGQGRTGELFF
DNA: TGTGCCAGCAATTCCGAAGGGCAGGGCAGAACCGGGGAGCTGTTTTTT

D: -
V: TRBV7-6
J: TRBJ1-1
size: -
CDR3: CASSTRGGGNTEAFF
DNA: TGTGCCAGCAGCACTCGGGGAGGGGGAAACACTGAAGCTTTCTTT

D: -
V: TRBV6-1
J: TRBJ2-2
size: -
CDR3: CASSESFGQGSPGELFF
DNA: TGTGCCAGCAGTGAATCTTTCGGGCAGGGATCTCCCGGGGAGCTGTTTTTT

D: -
V: TRBV29-1
J: TRBJ1-1
size: -
CDR3: CSVGWGGTEAFF
DNA: TGCAGCGTTGGTTGGGGGGGCACTGAAGCTTTCTTT

D: -
V: TRBV7-9
J: TRBJ2-1
size: -
CDR3: CASSLVQVSEQFF
DNA: TGTGCCAGCAGCTTAGTTCAGGTCAGTGAGCAGTTCTTC

D: TRBD2
V: TRBV20-1
J: TRBJ2-1
size: -
CDR3: CSASEQLAVTYNEQFF
DNA: TGCAGTGCTAGTGAGCAACTAGCGGTTACCTACAATGAGCAGTTCTTC

D: -
V: TRBV12-3/TRBV12-4
J: TRBJ1-5
size: -
CDR3: CASGQRDNQPQHF
DNA: TGTGCCAGCGGACAGCGAGACAATCAGCCCCAGCATTTT

D: TRBD2
V: TRBV7-3
J: TRBJ2-3
size: -
CDR3: CASSLIGWGGRGTDTQYF
DNA: TGTGCCAGCAGCTTAATCGGGTGGGGAGGGCGTGGCACAGATACGCAGTATTTT

D: -
V: TRBV2
J: TRBJ1-6
size: -
CDR3: CASLRSGSPLHF
DNA: TGTGCCAGCTTACGGTCGGGGTCACCCCTCCACTTT

D: TRBD2
V: TRBV2
J: TRBJ2-5
size: -
CDR3: CASTQRGTSVGTQYF
DNA: TGTGCCAGCACCCAACGGGGGACTAGCGTAGGGACCCAGTACTTC

D: -
V: TRBV12-3/TRBV12-4
J: TRBJ2-2
size: -
CDR3: CASTGLTGELFF
DNA: TGTGCCAGCACCGGACTGACCGGGGAGCTGTTTTTT

D: -
V: TRBV6-6
J: TRBJ1-6
size: -
CDR3: CASSYSAGAYNSPLHF
DNA: TGTGCCAGCAGTTACTCGGCAGGGGCTTATAATTCACCCCTCCACTTT

D: -
V: TRBV2
J: TRBJ1-5
size: -
CDR3: CASSDRQSNQPQHF
DNA: TGTGCCAGCAGTGACCGACAGAGCAATCAGCCCCAGCATTTT

D: -
V: TRBV7-9
J: TRBJ2-7
size: -
CDR3: CASSLVLSNEQYF
DNA: TGTGCCAGCAGCTTAGTTTTGTCTAACGAGCAGTACTTC

D: -
V: TRBV12-5
J: TRBJ1-1
size: -
CDR3: CASGQAGVGAFF
DNA: TGTGCTAGTGGCCAAGCAGGGGTTGGAGCTTTCTTT

D: TRBD1
V: TRBV11-2
J: TRBJ1-2
size: -
CDR3: CASSARQGWNYGYTF
DNA: TGTGCCAGCAGCGCCCGACAGGGATGGAACTATGGCTACACCTTC

D: TRBD1
V: TRBV7-2
J: TRBJ2-7
size: once
CDR3: CASSSAGTGGREQYF
DNA: TGTGCCAGCAGCTCCGCCGGGACAGGGGGACGCGAGCAGTACTTC

D: TRBD1
V: TRBV5-5
J: TRBJ1-4
size: -
CDR3: CASSLDLGTGGLANEKLFF
DNA: TGTGCCAGCAGCTTGGATTTAGGGACAGGGGGTTTGGCTAATGAAAAACTGTTTTTT

D: -
V: TRBV19
J: TRBJ2-1
size: -
CDR3: CASGGRDEQFF
DNA: TGTGCCAGTGGGGGCAGGGATGAGCAGTTCTTC

D: TRBD1
V: TRBV5-1
J: TRBJ2-7
size: -
CDR3: CASSPDRIPYEQYF
DNA: TGCGCCAGCAGCCCGGACAGGATCCCCTACGAGCAGTACTTC

D: TRBD1
V: TRBV27
J: TRBJ1-1
size: -
CDR3: CASTSRGLGEAFF
DNA: TGTGCCAGCACTAGCAGGGGGCTTGGTGAAGCTTTCTTT

D: TRBD1
V: TRBV2
J: TRBJ2-3
size: -
CDR3: CASSQPEGTGFGNTQYF
DNA: TGTGCCAGCAGTCAACCGGAGGGGACAGGGTTTGGGAATACGCAGTATTTT

D: -
V: TRBV21-1
J: TRBJ2-7
size: -
CDR3: CASSKGQSAYEQYF
DNA: TGTGCCAGCAGCAAAGGACAGTCGGCTTACGAGCAGTACTTC

D: -
V: TRBV5-8
J: TRBJ1-1
size: -
CDR3: CASSLAGVRNTEAFF
DNA: TGTGCCAGCAGCTTGGCGGGGGTGAGGAACACTGAAGCTTTCTTT

D: -
V: TRBV18
J: TRBJ2-7
size: -
CDR3: CASSPVGRSGGRKYEQYF
DNA: TGTGCCAGCTCACCAGTTGGGCGTTCGGGGGGCAGAAAGTACGAGCAGTACTTC

D: -
V: TRBV4-1
J: TRBJ1-2
size: once
CDR3: CASSQERAGWEGYTF
DNA: TGCGCCAGCAGCCAAGAGAGGGCCGGATGGGAGGGCTACACCTTC

D: -
V: TRBV5-4
J: TRBJ2-5
size: -
CDR3: CASSLVGEETQYF
DNA: TGTGCCAGCAGCTTGGTAGGAGAGGAGACCCAGTACTTC

D: -
V: TRBV21-1
J: TRBJ1-2
size: -
CDR3: CASSKAGQGCGYTF
DNA: TGTGCCAGCAGCAAGGCAGGACAGGGATGTGGCTACACCTTC

D: TRBD2
V: TRBV10-3
J: TRBJ2-1
size: -
CDR3: CAISEDLGGGLYNEQFF
DNA: TGTGCCATCAGTGAGGACTTGGGGGGGGGACTATACAATGAGCAGTTCTTC

D: -
V: TRBV7-2
J: TRBJ2-1
size: -
CDR3: CASSEGLLEYNEQFF
DNA: TGTGCCAGCAGCGAGGGACTCTTAGAATACAATGAGCAGTTCTTC